The 7 T cell receptor beta chains given below trace back to one sample, sequenced in a study of CD8+CD57+ T cells in acquired aplastic anemia. Findings and limits, study-wide: Lower diversity marked CD8+CD57+ cells in patients, relative to total CD4+ and CD8+ pools.

It was patients with CD8+CD57+ cell expansion by flow cytometry who were chosen for sequencing. These receptors have no identified antigens. For CDR3 and TCR beta VDJ profiling, genomic DNA was the template used. One entry per CDR3 protein, called by TCRdb with MiXCR from the reads. The sample lists 15,000 to 25,000 distinct CDR3 sequences, approximately 39% occurring once. What was sequenced was CD8+CD57+ T cells sorted from PBMCs. As to subset: bead-enriched CD8+CD57+ effector memory T cells from SAA patients. The receptors come from a human donor with aplastic anemia.

The chain joins TRBV15 to TRBJ2-7; D is unresolved. Trimming shortened V by 3 bases and J by 4 bases, and 10 bases separated the two germline ends. Germline-derived CDR1 and CDR2 are LNHNV and YYDKDF (reference sequence). The CDR3 runs 13 residues. CDR3 sequence reads: CATSSLFWYEQYF. The CDR3 bases are TGTGCCACCAGCAGCTTATTCTGGTACGAGCAGTACTTC.

The chain links TRBV2 to TRBJ1-4; D possibly corresponds to TRBD1 (6 bases). V shed 7 bases and J shed 6 bases, with 15 bases lying between them. CDR3 length equals 14 residues. Germline CDR1 SNHLY, CDR2 FYNNEI. CDR3 in amino acids: CASNLGQLDEKLFF. The CDR3 bases are TGTGCCAGCAACCTAGGACAGTTGGATGAAAAACTGTTTTTT.

This clonotype appeared a few times. This chain uses TRBV9 with TRBJ2-1, with TRBD2 identical over 11 bases. J was trimmed by 8 bases and V by 0 bases; bases with no gene match: 16. From germline, CDR1 is SGDLS and CDR2 YYNGEE. The CDR3 sequence is 19 residues long. CDR3 sequence (DNA): TGTGCCAGCAGCGTAGGCGCGCTCACACTAGCGGGAGTAGAGGATGAGCAGTTCTTC. Amino acid sequence: CASSVGALTLAGVEDEQFF.

This clonotype was counted once. The CDR3: CASSIEAYNEQFF. DNA for the CDR3: TGTGCCAGTAGTATCGAGGCTTACAATGAGCAGTTCTTC. V is TRBV19 and J is TRBJ2-1, with D unclear. Germline-derived CDR1 and CDR2 are LNHDA and SQIVND (reference sequence). V was cut by 3 bases and J by 4 bases, with 7 bases left in between. This CDR3 comprises 13 residues.

The rearrangement links TRBV7-9 to TRBJ2-2, with D perhaps matching TRBD1 or TRBD2 (6 bases each). This CDR3 comprises 17 residues. V lost 0 bases and J 6 bases, leaving 17 bases between the germline ends. Germline V CDR1 and CDR2: SEHNR, FQNEAQ (reference sequence). As DNA, the CDR3 is TGTGCCAGCAGCTTAGCCGTCGGGGGCGGAACCGCCGGGGAGCTGTTTTTT. Protein product: CASSLAVGGGTAGELFF.

The rearrangement uses TRBV19 and TRBJ2-3; 9 positions agree with TRBD1. V lost 5 bases to trimming and J lost 4 bases; unmatched junction nucleotides: 7. Germline CDR1 reads LNHDA; CDR2 reads SQIVND (reference sequence). The CDR3 is 15 residues long. CDR3 protein: CASSRDRVFADTQYF. CDR3 DNA: TGTGCCAGTAGTCGGGACAGGGTATTTGCAGATACGCAGTATTTT. The full variable domain, rest sourced from reference TRBV19 and TRBJ2-3, is DGGITQSPKYLFRKEGQNVTLSCEQNLNHDAMYWYRQDPGQGLRLIYYSQIVNDFQKGDIAEGYSVSREKKESFPLTVTSAQKNPTAFYLCASSRDRVFADTQYFGPGTRLTVL.

Note on this clonotype: The junction differs from germline at one of its ends, possibly a read error. The J gene is TRBJ1-2, the V gene TRBV20-1; D is uncertain. Germline V gives CDR1 DFQATT, CDR2 SNEGSKA (reference sequence). The CDR3 loop spans 14 amino acids. The CDR3 sequence is CSASRTQLDYDYTF. The CDR3 nucleotides read TGCAGTGCTAGCCGGACCCAGCTGGACTATGACTACACCTTC.